These 10 T cell receptor beta chains came from one sample sequenced in a study of PD-L1 blockade in urothelial cancer. Time point meaning: peripheral blood 6 weeks after treatment start. Data came from immunoSEQ multiplex PCR; TCRdb stores just in-frame clones and leaves some out. The table lists 50,000 or so clones, 70% to 90% of them singletons, with about 10% in the top ten. The specimen comprised PBMCs, sampled around atezolizumab (anti-PD-L1) treatment. The receptors were sampled from a man in his 60s with urothelial cancer.

The chain recombines TRBV11-2 with TRBJ2-7; TRBD2 aligns across 11 bases. This CDR3 has 17 residues. The germline CDR1 and CDR2 sequences are SGHAT and FQNNGV. V lost 0 bases to trimming and J lost 2 bases; unmatched junction nucleotides: 6. The CDR3 is CASSLDSGGAWAYEQYF. CDR3 bases: TGTGCCAGCAGCTTAGATAGCGGGGGGGCTTGGGCCTACGAGCAGTACTTC.

CDR3 amino acids: CASSLEGGTGRHNEQFF. The CDR3 DNA reads TGTGCCAGCAGCTTAGAGGGAGGGACAGGTAGGCACAATGAGCAGTTCTTC. This chain connects TRBV11-3 to TRBJ2-1; D possibly corresponds to TRBD1 (8 bases). Trimming took off 0 bases at V and 5 bases at J, with 17 bases between the two ends. Germline V lookup: CDR1 SGHNT, CDR2 YENEEA. The CDR3 contains 17 residues.

The V gene is TRBV6-1, the J gene TRBJ2-3; 7 bases line up with TRBD2. CDR3 size: 13 residues. Germline lookup yields CDR1 MNHNS and CDR2 SASEGT. V shed 7 bases and J 5 bases; nucleotides not matched to a gene: 6. CDR3 sequence reads: CASTEPGGDTQYF. In DNA, the CDR3 is TGTGCCAGCACTGAGCCGGGGGGAGATACGCAGTATTTT.

The J gene is TRBJ2-5, the V gene TRBV4-1; TRBD2 matches 12 bases. The CDR3 has 17 amino acids. V gave up 4 bases and J gave up 1 base; unmatched junction bases: 7. Germline values: CDR1 MGHRA, CDR2 YSYEKL. CDR3 in DNA: TGCGCCAGCAGCCCCAGCCCGGGACTAGCGGGCCAAGAGACCCAGTACTTC. Protein product: CASSPSPGLAGQETQYF.

The gene calls are TRBV12-5 and TRBJ1-1, with 8 bases aligning to TRBD1. CDR3 length equals 17 residues. Germline lookup yields CDR1 LGHNT and CDR2 FRNRAP. Germline trimming cut 7 bases from V and 5 bases from J; bases unmatched to any gene: 18. CDR3 residues: CASARTGNAEWYTEAFF. CDR3 nucleotides: TGTGCTAGTGCCCGGACAGGGAACGCCGAGTGGTATACTGAAGCTTTCTTT. Full variable domain (remainder filled in from reference TRBV12-5 and TRBJ1-1): DARVTQTPRHKVTEMGQEVTMRCQPILGHNTVFWYRQTMMQGLELLAYFRNRAPLDDSGMPKDRFSAEMPDATLATLKIQPSEPRDSAVYFCASARTGNAEWYTEAFFGQGTRLTVV.

The rearrangement links TRBV6-1 to TRBJ2-1; maybe TRBD1 (5 bases). This CDR3 has 15 residues. V was pared by 3 bases and J by 5 bases, with 14 bases between. Germline V lookup: CDR1 MNHNS, CDR2 SASEGT. CDR3 DNA: TGTGCCAGCAGTGACAGGGCCCCCGGCGACAATGAGCAGTTCTTC. Its translation: CASSDRAPGDNEQFF.

The chain uses TRBV13 and TRBJ2-3; 7 nucleotides line up with TRBD1. The CDR3 sequence is 17 residues long. Germline V CDR1 and CDR2: PRHDT, FYEKMQ (reference sequence). With 5 bases clipped from V and 1 base from J, the junction kept 12 bases outside the gene matches. The CDR3 DNA reads TGTGCCAGCAGCCCCCGGGACAGAGCATATGGCACAGATACGCAGTATTTT. It yields the protein CASSPRDRAYGTDTQYF.

The CDR3 DNA sequence: TGTGCCAGCAGTTTATCTGGCGGGGGGGGCACCGGGGAGCTGTTTTTT. Translating it yields CASSLSGGGGTGELFF. This rearrangement joins TRBV28 to TRBJ2-2, with TRBD2 identical over 9 bases. Germline CDR1 reads MDHEN; CDR2 reads SYDVKM. J gave up 4 bases and V 1 base, and 4 bases lay outside the gene matches. The CDR3 runs to 16 residues.

The CDR3 DNA reads as TGTGCCAGCACCCCTCTCGGACAGCAGAACACTGAAGCTTTCTTT. Amino acids: CASTPLGQQNTEAFF. The V and J genes are TRBV9 and TRBJ1-1, with D possibly matching TRBD1 (6 bases). V was cut by 6 bases and J by 1 base, with 16 bases left in between. The germline CDR1 and CDR2 sequences are SGDLS and YYNGEE. The CDR3 sequence is 15 residues long.

The V and J genes are TRBV7-8 and TRBJ1-1; 10 nucleotides match TRBD1. With 1 base clipped from V and 2 bases from J, the junction kept 7 bases outside the gene matches. Germline values: CDR1 SGHVS, CDR2 FQNEAQ. The CDR3 is 17 amino acids. This CDR3 reads CASSLVAGTGVNTEAFF. In DNA form, the CDR3 reads TGTGCCAGCAGCTTAGTAGCCGGGACAGGGGTCAACACTGAAGCTTTCTTT. Full variable domain (missing parts from reference TRBV7-8 and TRBJ1-1): GAGVSQSPRYKVAKRGQDVALRCDPISGHVSLFWYQQALGQGPEFLTYFQNEAQLDKSGLPSDRFFAERPEGSVSTLKIQRTQQEDSAVYLCASSLVAGTGVNTEAFFGQGTRLTVV.